The TCR beta chain under discussion was sequenced for a study of T cells in Graves' hyperthyroidism and ophthalmopathy. Broader study findings: Also found in blood were most expanded thyroid clonotypes above 0.001. Median prediction lead before ophthalmopathy onset was 5 to 7.5 months with the model.

Diagnosis rested on symptoms, serum thyroxine and TRAb, thyroid ultrasound, and orbital computed tomography. Using 10 ml of fresh peripheral blood, PBMCs were prepared. This clonotype was seen at least ten times. The target antigen is unknown. Amplification of TCR beta CDR3 regions used RNA as the template. In the first-round RT-PCR of the TCR CDR3, the HTBI primer set was used. TCRdb used MiXCR to reprocess the multiplex PCR reads, holding one entry per CDR3 protein. The table lists a few hundred thousand distinct CDR3 sequences, about 18% of them singletons. This receptor was identified in a man aged 18 to 29 with Graves' ophthalmopathy. Sequencing was performed on blood.

The CDR3 protein is CASAPGASAGNQPQHF. CDR3 sequence (DNA): TGTGCTAGTGCTCCGGGGGCCTCAGCGGGGAATCAGCCCCAGCATTTT. The genes are TRBV12-5 and TRBJ1-5; weak D call: TRBD1 (6 bases). The V gene lost 7 bases and the J gene lost 4 bases, with 20 bases spanning the gap. The CDR3 length is 16 residues. Germline CDR1 is LGHNT and CDR2 is FRNRAP. Looking up the rest from reference TRBV12-5 and TRBJ1-5 gives the full variable domain: DARVTQTPRHKVTEMGQEVTMRCQPILGHNTVFWYRQTMMQGLELLAYFRNRAPLDDSGMPKDRFSAEMPDATLATLKIQPSEPRDSAVYFCASAPGASAGNQPQHFGDGTRLSIL.